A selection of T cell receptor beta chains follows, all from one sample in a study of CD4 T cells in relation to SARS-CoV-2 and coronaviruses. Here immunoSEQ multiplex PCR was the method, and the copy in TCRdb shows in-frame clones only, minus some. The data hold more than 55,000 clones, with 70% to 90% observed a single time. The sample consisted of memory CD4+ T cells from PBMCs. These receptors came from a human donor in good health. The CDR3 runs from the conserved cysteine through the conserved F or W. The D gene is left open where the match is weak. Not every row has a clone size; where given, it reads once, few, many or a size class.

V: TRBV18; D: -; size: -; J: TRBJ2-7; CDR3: CASSPGTRVYEQYF; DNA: TGTGCCAGCTCACCAGGGACAAGGGTCTACGAGCAGTACTTC
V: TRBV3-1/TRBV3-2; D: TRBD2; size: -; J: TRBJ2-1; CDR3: CASSQSGTRNNEQFF; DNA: TGTGCCAGCAGCCAATCCGGGACTAGGAACAATGAGCAGTTCTTC
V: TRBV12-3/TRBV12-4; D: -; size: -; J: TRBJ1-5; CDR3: CASSLSSNQPQHF; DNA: TGTGCCAGCAGTTTAAGTAGCAATCAGCCCCAGCATTTT
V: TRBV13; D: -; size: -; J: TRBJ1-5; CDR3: CASSLGMGDGQPQHF; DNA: TGTGCCAGCAGCTTAGGCATGGGGGACGGTCAGCCCCAGCATTTT
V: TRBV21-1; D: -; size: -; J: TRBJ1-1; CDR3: CARSTGPGTEAFF; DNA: TGTGCCAGGTCGACAGGTCCGGGGACTGAAGCTTTCTTT
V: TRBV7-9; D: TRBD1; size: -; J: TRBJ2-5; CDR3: CASSLGTGTAKTQYF; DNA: TGTGCCAGCAGCTTAGGGACAGGGACGGCGAAGACCCAGTACTTC
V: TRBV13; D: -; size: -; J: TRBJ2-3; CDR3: CASSLRTTQYF; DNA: TGTGCCAGCAGCTTGAGGACTACGCAGTATTTT
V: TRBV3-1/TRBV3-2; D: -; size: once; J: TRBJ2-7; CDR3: CASSTNTGLSYEQYF; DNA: TGTGCCAGCAGCACTAATACAGGGCTGTCCTACGAGCAGTACTTC
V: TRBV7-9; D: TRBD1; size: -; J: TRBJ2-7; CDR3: CASSPTTGTGSQQYF; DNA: TGTGCCAGCAGTCCTACAACCGGGACAGGGTCTCAGCAGTACTTC
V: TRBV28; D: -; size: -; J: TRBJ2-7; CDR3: CASSTTGRGYEQYF; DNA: TGTGCCAGCAGTACCACCGGCAGGGGCTACGAGCAGTACTTC
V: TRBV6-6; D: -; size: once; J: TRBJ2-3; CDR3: CASSYGPSGTDTQYF; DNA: TGTGCCAGCAGTTACGGGCCTAGCGGCACAGATACGCAGTATTTT
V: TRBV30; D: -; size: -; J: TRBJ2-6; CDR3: CASHSTGGANVLTF; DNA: TGTGCCTCGCATAGCACGGGTGGGGCCAACGTCCTGACTTTC
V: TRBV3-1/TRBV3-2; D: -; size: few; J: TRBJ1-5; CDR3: CASSQGGNQPQHF; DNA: TGTGCCAGCAGCCAGGGTGGCAATCAGCCCCAGCATTTT
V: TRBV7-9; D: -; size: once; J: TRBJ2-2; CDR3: CASSLRGSNTGELFF; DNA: TGTGCCAGCAGCTTAAGGGGCTCGAACACCGGGGAGCTGTTTTTT
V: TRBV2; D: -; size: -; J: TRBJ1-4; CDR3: CASRVEKLFF; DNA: TGTGCCAGCAGGGTCGAAAAACTGTTTTTT
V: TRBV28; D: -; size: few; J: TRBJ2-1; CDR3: CASSLLRNEQFF; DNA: TGTGCCAGCAGCCTACTGCGCAATGAGCAGTTCTTC
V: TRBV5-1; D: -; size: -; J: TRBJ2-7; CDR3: CASSPLVSYEQYF; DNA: TGCGCCAGCAGCCCCCTAGTGTCCTACGAGCAGTACTTC
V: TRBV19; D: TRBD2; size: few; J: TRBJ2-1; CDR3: CASSLNPAGPGRNEQFF; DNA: TGTGCCAGTAGCCTAAACCCAGCCGGACCCGGGAGGAATGAGCAGTTCTTC
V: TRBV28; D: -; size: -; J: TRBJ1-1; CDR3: CASSPPVAMNTEAFF; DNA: TGTGCCAGCAGTCCACCCGTTGCAATGAACACTGAAGCTTTCTTT
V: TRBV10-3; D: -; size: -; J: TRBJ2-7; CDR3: CAISESFGTYEQYF; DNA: TGTGCCATCAGTGAGTCATTCGGAACGTACGAGCAGTACTTC
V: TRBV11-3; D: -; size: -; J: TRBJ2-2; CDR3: CASSLSQGYTGELFF; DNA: TGTGCCAGCAGCTTAAGCCAGGGATACACCGGGGAGCTGTTTTTT
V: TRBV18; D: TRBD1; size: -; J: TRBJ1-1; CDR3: CASSPSSGTGAFF; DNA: TGTGCCAGCTCACCGTCATCCGGGACAGGGGCTTTCTTT
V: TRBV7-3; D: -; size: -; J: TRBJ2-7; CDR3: CASSLSAVSSYEQYF; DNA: TGTGCCAGCAGCTTATCTGCGGTTTCCTCCTACGAGCAGTACTTC
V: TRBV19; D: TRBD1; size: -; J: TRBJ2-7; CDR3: CASSEPGQGGNEQYF; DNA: TGTGCCAGTAGTGAACCGGGACAGGGAGGGAACGAGCAGTACTTC
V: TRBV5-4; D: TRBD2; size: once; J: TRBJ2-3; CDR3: CASSLDGGGYTQYF; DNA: TGTGCCAGCAGCTTGGACGGCGGGGGATATACGCAGTATTTT
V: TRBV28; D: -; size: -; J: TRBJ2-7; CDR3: CASSLPVKNEQYF; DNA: TGTGCCAGCAGTCTACCCGTGAAGAACGAGCAGTACTTC
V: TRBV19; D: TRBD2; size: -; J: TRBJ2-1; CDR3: CASSSPTSMNEQFF; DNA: TGTGCCAGTAGTAGCCCGACTAGCATGAATGAGCAGTTCTTC
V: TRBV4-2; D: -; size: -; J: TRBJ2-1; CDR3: CASSQEAGANSYNEQFF; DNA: TGTGCCAGCAGCCAAGAGGCAGGTGCGAACTCCTACAATGAGCAGTTCTTC
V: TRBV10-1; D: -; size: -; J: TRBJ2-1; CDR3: CARIRIENEQFF; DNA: TGCGCCAGGATTAGAATAGAGAATGAGCAGTTCTTC
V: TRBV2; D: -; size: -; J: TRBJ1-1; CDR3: CASSDRPSVPAFF; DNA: TGTGCCAGCAGTGATAGGCCGAGTGTCCCTGCTTTCTTT
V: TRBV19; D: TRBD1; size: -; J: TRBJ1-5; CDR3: CASSRVGQGAGQPQHF; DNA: TGTGCCAGTAGTCGTGTGGGACAGGGGGCAGGGCAGCCCCAGCATTTT
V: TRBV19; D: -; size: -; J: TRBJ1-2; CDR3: CASSGGMPYGYTF; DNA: TGTGCCAGTAGTGGCGGGATGCCCTATGGCTACACCTTC
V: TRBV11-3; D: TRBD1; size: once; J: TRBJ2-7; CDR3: CASSPRQGLEQYF; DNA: TGTGCCAGCAGCCCCCGACAGGGGCTCGAGCAGTACTTC
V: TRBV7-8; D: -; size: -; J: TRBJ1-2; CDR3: CASDLGGGGINYGYTF; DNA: TGTGCCAGCGACCTGGGGGGCGGGGGTATAAACTATGGCTACACCTTC
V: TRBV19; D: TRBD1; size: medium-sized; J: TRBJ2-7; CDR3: CASSTKGQVSYEQYF; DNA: TGTGCCAGTAGTACCAAGGGACAGGTATCCTACGAGCAGTACTTC
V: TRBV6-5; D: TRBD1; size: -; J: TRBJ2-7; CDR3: CASSYSTGPIYEQYF; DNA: TGTGCCAGCAGTTACTCGACAGGGCCCATCTACGAGCAGTACTTC
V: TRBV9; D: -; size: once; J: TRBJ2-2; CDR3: CASSVGDNTGELFF; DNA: TGTGCCAGCAGCGTAGGTGACAACACCGGGGAGCTGTTTTTT
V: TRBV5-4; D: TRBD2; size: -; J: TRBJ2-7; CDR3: CASSWGTSGRPSREQYF; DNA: TGTGCCAGCAGCTGGGGGACTAGCGGGAGACCCTCTAGGGAGCAGTACTTC
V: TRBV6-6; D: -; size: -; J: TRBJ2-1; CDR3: CASSPGHTYNEQFF; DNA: TGTGCCAGCAGTCCGGGACATACCTACAATGAGCAGTTCTTC
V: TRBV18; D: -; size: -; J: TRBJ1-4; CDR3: CASSSGTSANEKLFF; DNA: TGTGCCAGCTCATCAGGGACGTCGGCTAATGAAAAACTGTTTTTT
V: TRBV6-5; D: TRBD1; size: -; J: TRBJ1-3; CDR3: CASSPGQRIYF; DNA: TGTGCCAGCAGTCCGGGACAGCGGATATATTTT
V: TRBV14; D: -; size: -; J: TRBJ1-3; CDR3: CASSQDSGAGNTIYF; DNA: TGTGCCAGCAGCCAAGATTCAGGGGCTGGAAACACCATATATTTT
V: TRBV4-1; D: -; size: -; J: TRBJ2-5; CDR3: CASSQSWGQETQYF; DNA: TGCGCCAGCAGCCAGTCCTGGGGGCAAGAGACCCAGTACTTC
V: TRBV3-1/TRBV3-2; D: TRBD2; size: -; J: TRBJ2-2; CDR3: CASSHDRGLAGTGELFF; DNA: TGTGCCAGCAGCCATGACCGTGGACTAGCGGGAACCGGGGAGCTGTTTTTT
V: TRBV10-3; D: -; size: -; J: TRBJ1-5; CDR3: CAISAQLDSNQPQHF; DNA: TGTGCCATCAGTGCCCAGTTAGATAGCAATCAGCCCCAGCATTTT
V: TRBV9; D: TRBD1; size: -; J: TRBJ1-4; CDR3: CASSSRTGASNEKLFF; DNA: TGTGCCAGCAGCTCCCGGACAGGGGCTTCGAATGAAAAACTGTTTTTT
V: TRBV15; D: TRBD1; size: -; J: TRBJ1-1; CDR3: CATSRDNVRGPNTEAFF; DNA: TGTGCCACCAGCAGAGATAATGTCAGGGGGCCGAACACTGAAGCTTTCTTT
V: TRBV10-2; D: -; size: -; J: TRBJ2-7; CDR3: CASRGGSLEEQYF; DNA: TGCGCCAGCAGGGGGGGTAGTCTGGAGGAGCAGTACTTC